This TCR beta chain emerged from a study of cytomegalovirus exposure and HLA in healthy donors. Study-wide findings and caveats: The authors later linked a missense DCLRE1C variant to TCR beta V- and J-gene trimming. At a 0.05 false discovery rate, a later analysis found some 17,000 TCR beta sequences to be associated with HLA alleles. Researchers catalogued around 150 TCR beta chains as cytomegalovirus-associated.

Turning to this clone: As yet, its antigen is unknown.

Trimming removed 3 bases from V and 12 bases from J, with 22 bases in between. The CDR3 has 15 amino acids. Germline lookup yields CDR1 SGDLS and CDR2 YYNGEE. It was with 60 Vbeta and 13 Jbeta primers that the PCR ran. The assay was immunoSEQ multiplex PCR, and TCRdb's table has in-frame clones only and misses some. Its table lists roughly 120,000 clones. The chain recombines TRBV9 with TRBJ2-1, with D tentatively TRBD2 (7 bases). Material: PBMCs. The sequence was obtained from a man aged 18 to 29 in good health and CMV-seronegative. CDR3 protein: CASSGKGGLFQVQFF. CDR3 DNA sequence: TGTGCCAGCAGCGGTAAGGGGGGGCTATTTCAAGTGCAGTTCTTC.